Here is one T cell receptor (beta chain) with its context. This clonotype was observed a handful of times. Its cognate antigen has yet to be identified. No base-level quality is on record; no much larger clone is a single base apart. The source of the sample is a study of identical twins (dated by TCRdb to 2016 to 2017). Regarding the complete study: To test whether fetal clonotypes persist, the study used deep sequencing on TCR alpha and beta repertoires from monozygotic twins, unrelated adults of various ages, and cord blood. Replicate twin experiments were performed at different times using different library preparation protocols to rule out contamination. Paper-wide results and their limitations: Because the same donors could not be followed over many years, conclusions were based on cross-sectional statistical analysis. Invariant T cells such as MAIT and iNKT could partly confound zero-insertion analyses, though diverse VJ usage argued against this for most clonotypes. In beta out-of-frame sequences, excess twin sharing was weaker, because having fewer shared sequences lowered the signal-to-noise ratio. Fewer insertions were carried by abundant cord blood beta clonotypes, a similar but weaker trend appeared in young adult naive repertoires, and no such trend appeared in memory repertoires. Out-of-frame TCR alpha sharing in monozygotic twins was systematically underestimated by recombination models, whereas sharing between unrelated individuals was in agreement with the recombination models. Compared with coincidental sharing between unrelated individuals, an excess of low generation-probability sequences was observed among out-of-frame TCR alpha sequences shared between twins.

Every donor was a healthy Caucasian. Three pairs of female monozygotic twins, all aged roughly 18 to 30 years, made up the twin cohort. The RNA used for TCR libraries was isolated from peripheral blood mononuclear cells. Libraries were made using 5' RACE. TCRdb names Illumina HiSeq 2000 as the instrument used. A universal primer binding site was added through template switching, and the final cDNA carried a unique molecular identifier so that TCR cDNA molecules could be counted accurately. First-strand cDNA for TCR alpha and beta chains was synthesized from specific primers in the conserved constant-segment region. To control for contamination, every cDNA library carried two barcodes: a SMART-Mk sample barcode plus Illumina barcodes. Two successive PCR steps introduced TruSeq adapter sequences along with Illumina sample barcodes. The Illumina HiSeq platform was used with custom primers to sequence TCR alpha and beta cDNA libraries. On the authors' methods: MiGEC was used to process raw reads and extract unique molecular identifiers, and MiXCR was used to find CDR3 positions. Recombination models were inferred per individual with the repgenHMM and IGoR tools using an EM algorithm. Shared clonotypes were analyzed with the tcR package in R, and sharing was normalized by the product of cloneset sizes. Out-of-frame nonproductive sequences were analyzed to study raw recombination free of thymic and clonal selection effects. In-frame beta chains were kept once TCRdb had trimmed the public reads at Q25 with fastp and called clones with MiXCR. Rows with a matching CDR3 protein are joined into one entry that keeps the most common DNA and genes. The V and J calls and clone size are TCRdb's, not the authors'. The sample table lists about 890,000 distinct CDR3 sequences, roughly 12% of them with a count of one. The biggest ten clones account for around 1.5% of the sample.

V lost 3 bases and J lost 5 bases, and the count of bases not matched to a germline gene is 5. The CDR3 contains 14 residues, cysteine and valine counted. Of all the DNA, just the CDR3 is kept, 42 bases in frame from base 1. From a lookup of the germline V gene, CDR1 and CDR2 are KGHSH and LQKENI. The same specimen was also included in a second study, on yellow fever vaccine responses in identical twins. The second paper further reports: According to the authors, in identical twins the way T cells responded to vaccination appeared partly convergent and partly personalized. Focusing on identical twins, the study followed the T cell clones that responded to the vaccine, and did so with precision.

The receptor was isolated from a woman between 18 and 29 years old in good health. Recombination joined TRBV18 with TRBJ2-7; 9 of the junction bases match TRBD1. The sequencing sample was made of PBMCs. Here is the DNA: TGTGCCAGCTCACCCGGGACAGGGTCCCACGAGCAGTACGTC. Its protein is CASSPGTGSHEQYV.